What follows describes a single T cell receptor (beta chain). Its antigen is unidentified. The data stem from a study of cytomegalovirus exposure and HLA in healthy donors. Germline V CDR1 and CDR2: SGHAT, FQDESV (reference sequence). V dropped 5 bases and J dropped 8 bases, with 19 bases sitting between them. CDR3 length: 15 residues. Repertoires were generated with immunoSEQ multiplex PCR, while TCRdb's copy carries only in-frame clones and drops some. The sample lists over 100,000 clones, roughly 90% occurring once. Study results and caveats: The majority of TCR sequences were rare, yet some public TCRs appeared in many donors. Reportedly, cytomegalovirus status was diagnosed with high sensitivity and specificity.

The material sequenced was PBMCs. The clonotype was recovered from a woman under 30 in good health and CMV-seronegative. The chain carries TRBV11-1 and TRBJ2-1; a possible D gene is TRBD2 (6 bases). CDR3 amino acids: CASSTRDPEAYEQFF. The CDR3 region has the DNA TGTGCCAGCAGCACGCGGGATCCGGAGGCGTATGAGCAGTTCTTC.